These T cell receptor beta chains were read from a single sample in a study of blood T cell repertoires in COVID-19. Sequencing was performed with immunoSEQ multiplex PCR; in TCRdb, only in-frame clones are kept and a portion is missing. The profile covers 200,000 to 250,000 clones, with around four fifths appearing a single time and approximately 8.4% taken by the ten largest. Sequencing was carried out using peripheral blood. The receptors here all came from a woman older than 75 with COVID-19, enrolled during active disease. The conserved cysteine and the conserved F or W are not part of the CDR3 here.

v_call cdr3_aa
TRBV7-9 ASSLPTGSPT
TRBV4-3 ASSQDSVRSQETQY
TRBV28 ASTRVGNTEAF
TRBV5-1 ASSSIRDREVGYT
TRBV28 ASSAPRSPLNTEAF
TRBV6-2/TRBV6-3 ASSYSGTSGRGQY
TRBV5-1 ASSGHPNTEAF
TRBV5-1 ASSLGGQGSEAF
TRBV19 ASSILSGQGSGYT
TRBV1 TSSPVLEATSGFEQF
TRBV5-1 ASSSQQGLAGTGELF
TRBV5-1 ASSLEPAPTSGFYEQF
TRBV9 ASSPLHGGLDEQY
TRBV2 ASSETPSRSEQF
TRBV28 ASSLEGGLAGLGETQY
TRBV5-1 ASSPQPNTGELF
TRBV5-1 ASKTSGDSGSSGEQY
TRBV27 ASYPSGLLKRREGGEQY
TRBV28 ASSSPGVGDQPQH
TRBV19 ASSLILARSTYEQY
TRBV30 AWSYFRGVYT
TRBV11-2 ASDHFGVRNIQY
TRBV7-8 ASSLGGQAYEQY
TRBV7-2 ASSLEPAGGYEQY